The next 2 T cell receptor beta chains were all read from a single sample in a study of PD-1 blockade in classical Hodgkin lymphoma. Sequencing used immunoSEQ multiplex PCR; TCRdb keeps in-frame clones, though not all of them. The table includes fewer than 30,000 clones, 80% to 90% detected once. Time point indicated: newly diagnosed, previously untreated cHL patient sample. CD4+ T cells were purified from thawed PBMCs by negative selection. Sequences were obtained from CD4+ T cells from blood. The receptors come from a human donor with classical Hodgkin lymphoma.

The chain has TRBV25-1 and TRBJ2-7, with 8 positions matching TRBD1. Germline CDR1 MGHDK, CDR2 SYGVNS. V shed 0 bases and J 6 bases; nucleotides not matched to a gene: 10. This CDR3 spans 16 amino acids. CDR3 region: CASSEYGGTGLREQYF. The DNA for the CDR3 is TGTGCCAGCAGTGAATACGGCGGGACAGGTCTGCGCGAGCAGTACTTC.

The V call is TRBV10-3, the J call TRBJ2-3; 8 bases line up with TRBD2. There are 15 residues in the CDR3. Germline trimming cut 3 bases from V and 3 bases from J; bases unmatched to any gene: 5. CDR1 and CDR2 (germline): ENHRY, SYGVKD. This CDR3 is CAISESGGGTDTQYF. The CDR3 DNA follows: TGTGCCATCAGTGAATCGGGAGGGGGGACAGATACGCAGTATTTT.